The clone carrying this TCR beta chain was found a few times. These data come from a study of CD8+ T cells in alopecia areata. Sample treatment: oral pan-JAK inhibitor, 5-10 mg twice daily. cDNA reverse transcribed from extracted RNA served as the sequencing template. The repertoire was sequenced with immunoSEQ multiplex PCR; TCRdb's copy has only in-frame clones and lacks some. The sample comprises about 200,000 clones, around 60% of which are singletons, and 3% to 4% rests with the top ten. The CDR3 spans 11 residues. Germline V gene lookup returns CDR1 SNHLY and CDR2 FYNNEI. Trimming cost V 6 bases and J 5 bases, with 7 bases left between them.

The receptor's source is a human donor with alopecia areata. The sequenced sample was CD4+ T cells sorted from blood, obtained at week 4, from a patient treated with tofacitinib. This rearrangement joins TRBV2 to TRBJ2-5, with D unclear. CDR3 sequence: CASSFDETQYF. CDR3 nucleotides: TGTGCCAGCAGCTTTGATGAGACCCAGTACTTC.